These 30 T cell receptor beta chains share one sample of origin, sequenced in a study of regulatory T cells in long-lasting Graves disease. As to time point: newly diagnosed GD, antithyroid drugs for less than 3 months. Isolated PBMC RNA provided the starting material for the TCR library. CDR3 regions were amplified by Arm-PCR using iRepertoire HTBI primers to build TCR beta libraries. TCRdb reprocessed the multiplex PCR reads with MiXCR, giving one entry per CDR3 protein. The sample has around 450,000 distinct CDR3 sequences; 15% to 20% are singletons. These sequences were also reported in another study, on T cells in Graves' hyperthyroidism and ophthalmopathy.

Sequenced material: peripheral blood mononuclear cells (PBMCs), taken at new diagnosis, from a patient treated with antithyroid drugs. The receptors originated from a man between 40 and 49 years old with Graves disease.

The sample holds many counts of this clonotype. This chain links TRBV12-3 or TRBV12-4 with TRBJ2-1, with 13 bases aligning to TRBD2. Losses at the gene ends were 6 bases for V and 4 bases for J; bases not matched to a gene: 3. This CDR3 has 15 residues. CDR3 sequence reads: CASSPLAGGYNEQFF. CDR3 bases: TGTGCCAGCAGCCCACTAGCGGGAGGGTACAATGAGCAGTTCTTC.

This clonotype occurred many times. The genes are TRBV5-1 and TRBJ1-5; TRBD1 is a possible D gene (5 bases). Trimming stripped 0 bases from V and 3 bases from J, with 10 bases between. Germline CDR1 SGHRS, CDR2 YFSETQ. This CDR3 contains 15 residues. DNA for the CDR3: TGCGCCAGCAGCTTGGTTGGGGGGAACAATCAGCCCCAGCATTTT. It translates to CASSLVGGNNQPQHF.

This clonotype was counted many times. This chain joins TRBV7-8 and TRBJ2-1; 7 bases fit TRBD1. The V gene's germline CDR1 is SGHVS and CDR2 FQNEAQ. The V and J ends lost 5 bases and 4 bases, in that order; junction bases with no gene match: 5. The CDR3 sequence is 14 residues long. In DNA form, the CDR3 reads TGTGCCAGCAGCCCACCGACAGGGTACAATGAGCAGTTCTTC. This gives the protein CASSPPTGYNEQFF. Based on the CDR3 plus reference TRBV7-8 and TRBJ2-1, the full variable domain is GAGVSQSPRYKVAKRGQDVALRCDPISGHVSLFWYQQALGQGPEFLTYFQNEAQLDKSGLPSDRFFAERPEGSVSTLKIQRTQQEDSAVYLCASSPPTGYNEQFFGPGTRLTVL.

Many counts were recorded for this clonotype. The V gene is TRBV30, the J gene TRBJ1-2, with 10 bases lining up with TRBD1. Germline CDR1 and CDR2: GTSNPN and SVGIG (reference sequence). The CDR3 totals 15 residues. V was pared by 0 bases and J by 5 bases, with 6 bases of the junction left unmatched. The CDR3 region has the DNA TGTGCCTGGAGTGTTGGACAGGGGGGAGGTTATGGCTACACCTTC. Its protein product is CAWSVGQGGGYGYTF.

This clonotype appeared many times. J is TRBJ2-1 and V is TRBV27; 7 bases are a match to TRBD2. The V gene end was trimmed by 10 bases and the J gene end by 8 bases; junction bases not matched to a gene: 14. The CDR3 is 14 amino acids. Germline V CDR1 and CDR2: MNHEY, SMNVEV (reference sequence). Written as DNA, the CDR3 is TGTGCCACGCCAGGTGGCGGGAGATGGTATGAGCAGTTCTTC. It yields the protein CATPGGGRWYEQFF.

The chain joins TRBV12-5 to TRBJ1-1; D may be TRBD1 (6 bases). CDR1 and CDR2 from the germline V gene are LGHNT and FRNRAP. There are 13 residues in the CDR3. V was cut by 0 bases and J by 4 bases, with 6 bases left in between. In DNA form, the CDR3 reads TGTGCTAGTGGTTTGGTAGGGGGCACTGAAGCTTTCTTT. Amino acid sequence: CASGLVGGTEAFF.

The rearrangement links TRBV3-1 to TRBJ1-1; maybe TRBD1 (5 bases). Trimming pared 1 base from V and 7 bases from J, leaving 7 bases between. The CDR3 is made up of 12 amino acids. Germline V lookup: CDR1 LGHDT, CDR2 YNNKEL (reference sequence). Here the CDR3 DNA reads TGTGCCAGCAGCCAAGGACAGCTTGAAGCTTTCTTT. Protein sequence: CASSQGQLEAFF.

This clonotype was found a few times. The chain has TRBV12-3 or TRBV12-4 and TRBJ1-2, with 10 bases matching TRBD1. Trimming took 4 bases from V and 6 from J; bases not matched to a gene: 8. The CDR3 has 15 amino acids. The CDR3 reads CASSSTGTGVNGYTF. CDR3 DNA sequence: TGTGCCAGCAGTTCGACCGGGACAGGGGTAAATGGCTACACCTTC.

The rearrangement uses TRBV29-1 and TRBJ2-7; the D gene is possibly TRBD1 (5 bases). Germline assignment: CDR1 SQVTM and CDR2 ANQGSEA. V shed 2 bases and J shed 5 bases, with 13 bases lying between them. The CDR3 sequence is 13 residues long. This chain's CDR3 is CSVEILQGNEQYF. For the CDR3, the DNA is TGCAGCGTTGAAATCCTCCAGGGAAACGAGCAGTACTTC.

This clonotype was seen repeatedly, ten times or more. The V call is TRBV27, the J call TRBJ2-3, with a tentative D call TRBD2 (6 bases). With 1 base removed from V and 8 bases from J, the gap between germline ends came to 7 bases. The germline CDR1 and CDR2 sequences are MNHEY and SMNVEV (reference sequence). The CDR3 runs to 12 residues. The CDR3 here is CASSLWGGTQYF. In nucleotides, the CDR3 is TGTGCCAGCAGTTTATGGGGAGGTACGCAGTATTTT.

This rearrangement joins TRBV9 to TRBJ1-2; D might be TRBD1 (5 bases). In germline, CDR1 is SGDLS, CDR2 YYNGEE. CDR3 length: 15 amino acids. The germline V and J ends were trimmed by 4 bases and 4 bases, with 17 bases remaining between them. CDR3 sequence: CASSPQQAPGYGYTF. In nucleotides, the CDR3 is TGTGCCAGCAGCCCACAACAGGCGCCCGGCTATGGCTACACCTTC.

This clonotype came up many times. V and J are TRBV7-9 and TRBJ2-5, with 10 bases identical to TRBD1. The J segment lost 4 bases and the V segment lost 2 bases, leaving 4 bases of the junction unmatched. The CDR3 is made up of 15 amino acids. Germline V lookup: CDR1 SEHNR, CDR2 FQNEAQ (reference sequence). The CDR3 loop reads CASSLRQGAGETQYF. CDR3 in DNA: TGTGCCAGCAGCTTAAGACAGGGGGCAGGAGAGACCCAGTACTTC.

The chain has TRBV11-1 and TRBJ1-4; D unclear. V lost 5 bases and J lost 7, with 14 bases in between. This CDR3 comprises 14 residues. The V gene's germline CDR1 is SGHAT and CDR2 FQDESV (reference sequence). This chain's CDR3 is CASSPTTDTEKLFF. For the CDR3, the DNA is TGTGCCAGCAGCCCAACTACCGACACTGAAAAACTGTTTTTT.

This clonotype was observed at least ten times. V gene TRBV29-1 combines with J gene TRBJ1-1; weak D call: TRBD1 (6 bases). V lost 6 bases and J lost 1, with 12 bases in between. CDR1 is SQVTM and CDR2 is ANQGSEA in the germline V gene. The CDR3 is made up of 13 amino acids. The DNA of the CDR3 is TGCAGCGTGAGGCGGGACACGAACACTGAAGCTTTCTTT. Translating gives CSVRRDTNTEAFF.

Here the CDR3 DNA reads TGTGCCAGCAGCCTTAACCGGGCTTCAGCCATACTACGGGGCACCGGGGAGCTGTTTTTT. Amino acid sequence: CASSLNRASAILRGTGELFF. This chain links TRBV3-1 with TRBJ2-2, with a weak D call TRBD2 (5 bases). The V end lost 4 bases, the J end lost 4 bases, and 28 bases lay between the germline ends. The CDR3 contains 20 residues. The V gene's germline CDR1 is LGHDT and CDR2 YNNKEL (reference sequence).

The sample holds a few counts of this clonotype. A much bigger clone sits one base away, suggesting this may be a read error. The chain couples TRBV11-2 to TRBJ2-1; D possibly matches TRBD1 or TRBD2 (5 bases each). The end of the DNA aligns better with TRBJ2-5, so the J call may be wrong. The germline CDR1 and CDR2 sequences are SGHAT and FQNNGV. This CDR3 is built from 16 residues. CDR3 DNA sequence: TGTGCCAGCAGCACTAACTATGGGACGATCCAAGGGACCCAGTACTTC. This sequence encodes CASSTNYGTIQGTQYF.

This clonotype came up many times. J is TRBJ2-2 and V is TRBV6-1; either TRBD1 or TRBD2 may fit D (5 bases each). In germline, CDR1 is MNHNS, CDR2 SASEGT. The length of the CDR3 is 13 residues. Between the trimmed V and J ends, which lost 8 bases and 4 bases, there was a span of 11 bases. The CDR3 DNA sequence: TGTGCCAGCTTTCCCGGGGCCACCGGGGAGCTGTTTTTT. Protein: CASFPGATGELFF.

This clonotype was found a few times. The chain joins TRBV29-1 to TRBJ2-1; no reliable D call. V lost 5 bases and J lost 3, with 23 bases in between. This CDR3 region has 17 residues. Germline V gene sequence: CDR1 SQVTM, CDR2 ANQGSEA. CDR3 sequence: CSVIEPPVDRLYNEQFF. The CDR3 DNA is TGCAGCGTTATCGAGCCCCCGGTGGACCGGCTCTACAATGAGCAGTTCTTC.

This clonotype appeared a single time. J is TRBJ2-5 and V is TRBV20-1; TRBD1 might be the D (6 bases). Trimming took off 1 base at V and 1 base at J, with 13 bases between the two ends. This CDR3 spans 15 amino acids. The V gene's germline CDR1 is DFQATT and CDR2 SNEGSKA (reference sequence). The DNA of the CDR3 is TGCAGTGCTAGAGGGGACACCCATCGCCAAGAGACCCAGTACTTC. As protein: CSARGDTHRQETQYF.

The CDR3 is CSARGSSGRRNEQYF. CDR3 coding DNA: TGCAGTGCTAGAGGATCTAGCGGGAGAAGGAACGAGCAGTACTTC. The chain combines TRBV20-1 with TRBJ2-7; TRBD2 agrees at 10 bases. After removal of 1 base from V and 5 bases from J, the junction contained 8 bases not matched to a gene. The V gene's germline CDR1 is DFQATT and CDR2 SNEGSKA (reference sequence). The CDR3 totals 15 residues.

The table lists this clonotype with many counts. The chain couples TRBV2 to TRBJ2-7, with 8 bases matching TRBD2. Unmatched junction bases numbered 11, after V lost 7 bases and J lost 3 bases. The CDR3 length is 15 residues. Germline loops: CDR1 SNHLY, CDR2 FYNNEI. In DNA, the CDR3 is TGTGCCAGCACCCCGGGAAGCGGGAGTATCTACGAGCAGTACTTC. Its protein product is CASTPGSGSIYEQYF.

This chain links TRBV29-1 with TRBJ2-1, with 10 bases that match TRBD2. Germline V lookup: CDR1 SQVTM, CDR2 ANQGSEA. The trim removed 1 base at V and 4 bases at J, leaving 4 bases unmatched. The CDR3 is 15 amino acids. DNA of the CDR3: TGCAGCGTTGAAGCGGCTAGCGGGAGTTACAATGAGCAGTTCTTC. Protein sequence: CSVEAASGSYNEQFF.

This clonotype was counted at least ten times. The J gene is TRBJ1-3, the V gene TRBV11-2, with TRBD1 as a possible D gene (6 bases). V lost 2 bases and J 1 base, leaving 9 bases between the germline ends. Germline V gives CDR1 SGHAT, CDR2 FQNNGV. This CDR3 region has 15 residues. The CDR3 region is CASSLPRGSGNTIYF. In DNA, the CDR3 is TGTGCCAGCAGCTTACCCAGGGGATCTGGAAACACCATATATTTT.

In the case of this clonotype: A clone one base away is much larger, so this may be a read error. The rearrangement uses TRBV28 and TRBJ1-3, with 7 bases fitting TRBD1. V shed 6 bases and J 6 bases; nucleotides not matched to a gene: 11. The CDR3 spans 15 residues. CDR1 is MDHEN and CDR2 is SYDVKM in the germline V gene. The CDR3 sequence is CASSRERGLENTIYF. CDR3 DNA sequence: TGTGCCAGCAGCCGGGAGAGGGGGCTCGAAAACACCATATATTTT.

This clonotype was seen many times. This chain connects TRBV6-1 to TRBJ2-5; 7 bases are a match to TRBD1. The V gene's germline CDR1 is MNHNS and CDR2 SASEGT. This CDR3 is built from 14 residues. Trimming removed 4 bases from V and 5 bases from J; junction bases left unmatched: 7. The CDR3 DNA reads TGTGCCAGCAGTGCCGGGACAGTCCCCGAGACCCAGTACTTC. It translates to CASSAGTVPETQYF.

This clonotype was recorded many times. The CDR3 nucleotides are TGTGCCAGCGGGGAACGGGGTATAAGCAATCAGCCCCAGCATTTT. It specifies CASGERGISNQPQHF. The chain couples TRBV12-3 or TRBV12-4 to TRBJ1-5; D unresolved. This CDR3 contains 15 residues. V lost 8 bases, J lost 1 base, and 15 bases lay in between.

This clonotype was counted ten times or more. V is TRBV20-1 and J is TRBJ2-7; 9 nucleotides align to TRBD1. With 2 bases clipped from V and 2 bases from J, the junction kept 7 bases outside the gene matches. The CDR3 covers 15 residues. Germline CDR1 is DFQATT and CDR2 is SNEGSKA (reference sequence). The CDR3 reads CSARTTGGETYEQYF. DNA for the CDR3: TGCAGTGCTAGAACAACAGGGGGCGAAACCTACGAGCAGTACTTC.

This clonotype was observed many times. The chain recombines TRBV12-3 or TRBV12-4 with TRBJ1-4; 8 nucleotides line up with TRBD1. Trimming took 4 bases from V and 7 from J; bases not matched to a gene: 8. This CDR3 region has 15 residues. The CDR3 sequence: CASSYPDRGSEKLFF. In nucleotides, the CDR3 is TGTGCCAGCAGTTACCCCGACAGGGGAAGTGAAAAACTGTTTTTT.

This clonotype was counted at least ten times. The chain links TRBV12-3 or TRBV12-4 to TRBJ2-1; D uncertain. This CDR3 spans 13 amino acids. Trimming pared 10 bases from V and 4 bases from J, leaving 14 bases between. The CDR3 loop reads CATRGLDYNEQFF. CDR3 nucleotide sequence: TGTGCCACTCGTGGCCTGGATTACAATGAGCAGTTCTTC.

This clonotype was counted many times. The chain has TRBV6-5 and TRBJ2-1; 10 bases fit TRBD2. With V trimmed by 0 bases and J by 14 bases, 7 bases remained unmatched. Germline CDR1 and CDR2: MNHEY and SVGAGI. CDR3 size: 14 residues. This chain's CDR3 is CASSYSTMGTSEFF. The CDR3 coding sequence is TGTGCCAGCAGTTACTCGACGATGGGGACTAGCGAGTTCTTC.